The 20 T cell receptor beta chains listed next were all sequenced from one sample in a study of CXCR3-negative and CXCR3-positive naive CD8 T cells. TRB cDNA libraries were made by UMI-labeled 5' RACE. TCRdb re-called the 5' RACE reads and shows each CDR3 protein once, DNA omitted. The sample totals about 48,000 distinct CDR3 sequences; its top ten clones hold 15%. Input material: memory CD8+ T cells from blood. The receptors were sampled from a human donor in good health. Some clones in this sample may be carry-over from other donors' samples.

This clonotype counts as medium-sized by frequency. This chain links TRBV7-3 with TRBJ2-2; the D call of TRBD1 rests on TCRdb alone, since no DNA is present to check it. Germline V gene data show CDR1 as SGHTA and CDR2 as FQGTGA. The length of the CDR3 is 15 residues. The CDR3 is CASSPGTGNPGELFF.

The chain is built from TRBV20-1 and TRBJ2-6; TCRdb returns TRBD1, unconfirmable since there is no DNA. The CDR3 consists of 16 residues. Germline-derived CDR1 and CDR2 are DFQATT and SNEGSKA (reference sequence). The CDR3 reads CSAELGGPSGANVLTF.

The chain links TRBV10-3 to TRBJ2-7. The length of the CDR3 is 12 residues. Germline values: CDR1 ENHRY, CDR2 SYGVKD. CDR3 residues: CAISGQSYEQYF.

The CDR3 sequence is CASSSGQGPYEQYF. The V and J genes are TRBV7-9 and TRBJ2-7; with no DNA, the TCRdb D assignment of TRBD1 cannot be verified. The V gene's germline CDR1 is SEHNR and CDR2 FQNEAQ (reference sequence). This CDR3 is 14 amino acids long.

This rearrangement joins TRBV29-1 to TRBJ2-7; the TRBD1 assignment by TCRdb is unverifiable without DNA. This CDR3 comprises 13 residues. Germline V gene data show CDR1 as SQVTM and CDR2 as ANQGSEA. The CDR3 protein is CSVVGTGQYEQYF.

J is TRBJ2-7 and V is TRBV19; the TCRdb D gene call, TRBD1, has no DNA to confirm it. CDR1 is LNHDA, CDR2 SQIVND, per germline (reference sequence). The CDR3 has 13 amino acids. CDR3 in amino acids: CASSTGQGYEQYF. The full variable domain, with the rest looked up from reference TRBV19 and TRBJ2-7, is DGGITQSPKYLFRKEGQNVTLSCEQNLNHDAMYWYRQDPGQGLRLIYYSQIVNDFQKGDIAEGYSVSREKKESFPLTVTSAQKNPTAFYLCASSTGQGYEQYFGPGTRLTVT.

The chain combines TRBV6-6 with TRBJ2-2; absent DNA, TCRdb's TRBD1 call cannot be checked. The CDR3 spans 13 residues. Germline loops: CDR1 MNHNY, CDR2 SVGAGI (reference sequence). Here the CDR3 reads CASSQGVSGELFF.

This chain's CDR3 is CATSDLGISYNEQFF. The gene calls are TRBV24-1 and TRBJ2-1. CDR1 is KGHDR and CDR2 is SFDVKD in the germline V gene. CDR3 length: 15 residues.

This clonotype registers medium-sized by frequency. This chain connects TRBV20-1 to TRBJ2-7; as DNA is missing, the TRBD2 call by TCRdb cannot be tested. Germline lookup yields CDR1 DFQATT and CDR2 SNEGSKA (reference sequence). This CDR3 has 15 residues. Here the CDR3 reads CSAKMGLAGSYEQYF.

The V and J genes are TRBV28 and TRBJ2-4; without DNA, the TCRdb call of TRBD1 cannot be checked. CDR1 is MDHEN, CDR2 SYDVKM, per germline. CDR3 size: 19 residues. CDR3 loop: CASSRHASMDSLAKNIQYF.

The chain is built from TRBV6-5 and TRBJ2-3. CDR1 is MNHEY and CDR2 is SVGAGI in the germline V gene. The CDR3 has 13 residues. This chain's CDR3 is CASSFTSPDTQYF.

V and J are TRBV4-1 and TRBJ1-2. The CDR3 consists of 16 residues. Germline CDR1 is MGHRA and CDR2 is YSYEKL. CDR3 region: CASSQDPGRTTYGYTF.

This chain connects TRBV20-1 to TRBJ2-7; absent DNA, TCRdb's TRBD2 call cannot be checked. The CDR3 contains 14 residues. The germline V gene encodes CDR1 DFQATT and CDR2 SNEGSKA (reference sequence). CDR3 in amino acids: CSASGPLNSYEQYF.

This chain uses TRBV25-1 with TRBJ1-2. The germline V gene encodes CDR1 MGHDK and CDR2 SYGVNS. The CDR3 is 17 amino acids. The CDR3 region is CASSEYYVENNNYGYTF.

The CDR3 spells CASKKKRLTSYEQYF. The rearrangement links TRBV21-1 to TRBJ2-7; absent DNA, TCRdb's TRBD2 call cannot be checked. TRBV21-1 is an annotated pseudogene. The CDR3 spans 15 residues.

This chain links TRBV29-1 with TRBJ2-7. Germline V gives CDR1 SQVTM, CDR2 ANQGSEA. This CDR3 comprises 14 residues. This chain's CDR3 is CSVDGRGASYEQYF.

The chain links TRBV5-1 to TRBJ1-3; with no DNA, the TCRdb D assignment of TRBD1 cannot be verified. In germline, CDR1 is SGHRS, CDR2 YFSETQ. The CDR3 sequence is 16 residues long. CDR3 region: CASSLSQGAEGNTIYF.

The chain employs TRBV28 and TRBJ2-5; TCRdb lists TRBD1, though no DNA is available to test this call. Germline V gene sequence: CDR1 MDHEN, CDR2 SYDVKM. There are 14 residues in the CDR3. CDR3 sequence: CASGRGLRSETQYF.

The rearrangement joins TRBV12-3 or TRBV12-4 to TRBJ2-1. The CDR3 consists of 12 residues. The CDR3 here is CASSLKLNEQFF.

This rearrangement joins TRBV29-1 to TRBJ1-2; TCRdb calls TRBD1, which cannot be checked without DNA. The CDR3 spans 15 residues. From germline, CDR1 is SQVTM and CDR2 ANQGSEA. The CDR3: CSAQPGTGGDYGYTF.